The TCR beta chain under discussion was sequenced for a study of shared clonotypes between healthy human individuals. Profiled with immunoSEQ multiplex PCR; TCRdb holds only in-frame clones, not every one. The repertoire includes 2 million to 2.5 million clones, 90% to 97% of them detected once, and approximately 0.13% sits in the top ten. Both subsets, CD45RA+ naive and CD45RA-negative memory, were split from the CD4+ cells. V was cut by 6 bases and J by 11 bases, with 16 bases left in between. The CDR3 length is 12 residues. Germline V gene sequence: CDR1 MDHEN, CDR2 SYDVKM. Sample: naive CD4+ T cells sorted from blood. Subset of the sample: CD45RA+ positively selected. The chain uses TRBV28 and TRBJ1-1; D gene uncertain. This TCR was sampled from a man between 18 and 35 years old in good health. The CDR3 sequence: CASRTDTLRAFF. CDR3 DNA sequence: TGTGCCAGCAGAACCGACACTCTGAGGGCTTTCTTT.